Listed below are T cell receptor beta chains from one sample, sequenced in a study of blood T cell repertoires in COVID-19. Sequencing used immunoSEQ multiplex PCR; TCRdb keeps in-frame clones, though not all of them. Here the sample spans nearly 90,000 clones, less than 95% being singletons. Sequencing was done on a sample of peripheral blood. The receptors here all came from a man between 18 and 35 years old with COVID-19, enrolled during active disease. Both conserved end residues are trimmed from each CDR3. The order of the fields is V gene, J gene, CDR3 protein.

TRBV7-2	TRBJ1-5	ASSLETGGSQPQH
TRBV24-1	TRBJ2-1	ATSDGFEQF
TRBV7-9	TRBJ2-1	ASSSYSGSYNEQF
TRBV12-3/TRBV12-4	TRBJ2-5	ASSQQETQY
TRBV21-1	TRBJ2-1	ASSRKDRNYNEQF
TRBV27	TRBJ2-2	ASSSLRLAGGRGAGELF
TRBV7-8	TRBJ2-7	ASSSTSQAYEQY
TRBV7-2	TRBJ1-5	ASSNDRVGNQPQH
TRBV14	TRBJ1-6	ASSQAPAGIGSPLH
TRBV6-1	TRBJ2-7	ASSEGATAMYEQY
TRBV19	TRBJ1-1	ASRRLRQGLNTEAF
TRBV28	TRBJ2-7	ASSPGRPPQY
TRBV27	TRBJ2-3	ASSFRTADTQY
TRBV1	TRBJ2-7	TSSHRKRDRDYEQY
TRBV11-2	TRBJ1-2	ASSSRADRGYYGYT
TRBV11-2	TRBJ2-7	ASSPRTGGKYEQY
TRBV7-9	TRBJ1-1	ASSVHGGEEANTEAF
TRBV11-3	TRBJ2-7	ASSLGRSYEQY
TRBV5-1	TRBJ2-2	ASSLDRGTGELF
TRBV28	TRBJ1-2	ASSWARSKGGYT
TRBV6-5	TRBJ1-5	ASTPGQGHQPQH
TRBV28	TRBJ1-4	ASSMDRGDEKLL
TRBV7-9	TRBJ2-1	ASSGQGHSSYNEQF
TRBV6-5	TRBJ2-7	ASSSGLGLYEQY
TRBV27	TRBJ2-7	ASSLGGRGYEQY
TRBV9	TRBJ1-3	ASSVRPGYRAGGNTIY
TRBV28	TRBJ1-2	AHHLTGSQDGYT
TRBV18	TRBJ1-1	ASSPRALNTEAF
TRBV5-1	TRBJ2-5	ASSPEGRNQETQY
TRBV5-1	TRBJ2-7	ASSSDSYEQY
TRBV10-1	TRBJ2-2	ATYTFLAGEVTGELF
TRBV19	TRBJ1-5	ASSSKPGRFNQPQH
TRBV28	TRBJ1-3	AAHAYRSGGSGNTIY
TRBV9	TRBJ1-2	ASSASGTSGGYGYT
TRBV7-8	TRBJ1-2	ASSPGGAASGYGYT
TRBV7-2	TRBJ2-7	ASSLTGGYEYEQY
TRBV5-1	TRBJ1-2	ASSLTGVGYT
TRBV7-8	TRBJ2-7	ASSLSWTSGKSAYEQY
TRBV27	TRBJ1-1	ASSLWGGASDAF
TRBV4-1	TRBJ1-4	ASSQGDRGDITEKLL
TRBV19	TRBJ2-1	ASSIYGGYEQF
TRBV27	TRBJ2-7	ASSLYSGDYEQY
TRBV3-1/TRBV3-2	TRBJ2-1	ASRRRDRGRGSYNEQF
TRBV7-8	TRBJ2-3	ASSPARLAGGTQY
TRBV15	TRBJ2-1	ATSRDLSPYNEQF
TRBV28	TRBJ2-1	ASRPGGTRGEQF
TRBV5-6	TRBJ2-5	ASRRSGTAWTQY
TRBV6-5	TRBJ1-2	ASSRDGRYGYT
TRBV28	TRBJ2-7	ASSSRTSGAYEQY
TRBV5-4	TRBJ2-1	ASSLAGVGTGGIGEQF
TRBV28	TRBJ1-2	ASSSDRDRARGNYGYT
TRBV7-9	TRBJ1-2	ASSLAVVSGYT
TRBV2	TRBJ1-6	ASREDSADNSPLH
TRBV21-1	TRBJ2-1	ASSKALRGSSNEQF
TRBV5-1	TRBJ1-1	ASSPQGGNTEAF